This record covers a single T cell receptor (beta chain). This specimen belongs to a study of control samples from healthy donors and cancer patients. TCRdb's copy holds only in-frame clones and misses some; the assay was immunoSEQ multiplex PCR. The sample includes around 19,000 clones, roughly 80% of them seen just once. The sequencing input was PBMCs. The sequence came from a man of 80 years or more with head and neck cancer.

The CDR3 reads CASSIRDLSYEQYF. CDR3 in DNA: TGTGCCAGCAGCATCCGGGACTTGTCCTACGAGCAGTACTTC. The J gene is TRBJ2-7, the V gene TRBV21-1; the D segment call TRBD2 is taken from the table without a DNA check. TRBV21-1 is classified as a pseudogene. The CDR3 sequence is 14 residues long.